Following are 7 T cell receptor beta chains from one sample sequenced in a study of control samples from healthy donors and cancer patients. Assay used: immunoSEQ multiplex PCR; TCRdb lists only in-frame clones, some missing. Among 250,000 to 300,000 clones listed, roughly four fifths were seen once. Sequenced input: PBMCs. These TCRs come from a woman aged 55-75 years with lung cancer.

The rearrangement links TRBV19 to TRBJ2-5; TRBD1 aligns across 10 bases. Germline V gene sequence: CDR1 LNHDA, CDR2 SQIVND (reference sequence). V lost 8 bases, J lost 5 bases, and 11 bases stayed unmatched. CDR3 size: 15 residues. This CDR3 reads CASAADRGISETQYF. Written as DNA, the CDR3 is TGTGCCAGTGCTGCGGACAGGGGGATTTCGGAGACCCAGTACTTC.

V gene TRBV3-1 (or the pseudogene TRBV3-2) combines with J gene TRBJ2-6; 9 positions match TRBD1. The germline CDR1 and CDR2 sequences are LGHDT and YNNKEL (reference sequence). The CDR3 sequence is 22 residues long. Trimming cost V 1 base and J 0 bases; bases outside gene matches: 16. CDR3 in amino acids: CASSQALGQGRIGSSGANVLTF. The CDR3 DNA is TGTGCCAGCAGCCAAGCGTTGGGACAGGGAAGGATAGGTAGCTCTGGGGCCAACGTCCTGACTTTC.

The chain combines TRBV5-1 with TRBJ1-2; TRBD1 agrees at 12 bases. Per the germline V gene, CDR1 is SGHRS and CDR2 is YFSETQ. Trimming at V came to 0 bases and at J to 8 bases, leaving 8 bases not matched to a gene. The CDR3 totals 16 residues. The CDR3 sequence is CASSLASGQGARGYTF. Here the CDR3 DNA reads TGCGCCAGCAGCTTGGCCTCGGGACAGGGGGCGAGAGGCTACACCTTC.

V and J are TRBV24-1 and TRBJ2-3, with 8 bases lining up with TRBD1. With V trimmed by 4 bases and J by 2 bases, 4 bases remained unmatched. The CDR3 spans 15 residues. The germline gives CDR1 KGHDR, CDR2 SFDVKD. CDR3 bases: TGTGCCACCAGTGACCCGGGACAGGCCACAGATACGCAGTATTTT. Its protein product is CATSDPGQATDTQYF.

The gene calls are TRBV2 and TRBJ2-3; 10 bases map to TRBD1. The CDR3 runs 15 residues. Per the germline V gene, CDR1 is SNHLY and CDR2 is FYNNEI. The V and J ends lost 7 bases and 6 bases, in that order; junction bases with no gene match: 10. The CDR3 loop is CASTARDRGEDTQYF. CDR3 sequence (DNA): TGTGCCAGCACCGCTAGGGACAGGGGAGAGGATACGCAGTATTTT. The whole variable domain, filled in from reference TRBV2 and TRBJ2-3, reads EPEVTQTPSHQVTQMGQEVILRCVPISNHLYFYWYRQILGQKVEFLVSFYNNEISEKSEIFDDQFSVERPDGSNFTLKIRSTKLEDSAMYFCASTARDRGEDTQYFGPGTRLTVL.

The J gene is TRBJ1-5, the V gene TRBV10-3; D is uncertain. CDR1 and CDR2 from the germline V gene are ENHRY and SYGVKD. The CDR3 is made up of 17 amino acids. The V end was cut by 2 bases, the J end by 0 bases, with 14 bases between. CDR3 region: CAISETGGPYSNQPQHF. The CDR3 coding sequence is TGTGCCATCAGTGAGACCGGAGGGCCCTATAGCAATCAGCCCCAGCATTTT.

The chain joins TRBV7-9 to TRBJ2-1, with 9 bases aligning to TRBD2. V lost 5 bases and J lost 8; bases outside the gene matches: 7. From germline, CDR1 is SEHNR and CDR2 FQNEAQ (reference sequence). The CDR3 loop spans 14 amino acids. CDR3 amino acids: CASSAPGLADEQFF. The CDR3 DNA reads as TGTGCCAGCAGCGCCCCGGGACTAGCAGATGAGCAGTTCTTC.